The 19 T cell receptor beta chains in this list originate from one sample, sequenced in a study of cytomegalovirus exposure and HLA in healthy donors. The method was immunoSEQ multiplex PCR; TCRdb's version includes in-frame clones alone and lacks a portion of them. Of roughly 65,000 clones in the sample, about 90% were seen once. The sample comprised PBMCs. These TCRs come from a man aged 18 to 30 in good health and CMV-seronegative.

The chain has TRBV9 and TRBJ2-1, with 11 positions matching TRBD1. Germline CDR1 reads SGDLS; CDR2 reads YYNGEE. The CDR3 consists of 18 residues. The V and J ends lost 0 bases and 4 bases, in that order; junction bases with no gene match: 9. The CDR3 spells CASSVGTGGVLGYNEQFF. Here the CDR3 DNA reads TGTGCCAGCAGCGTAGGGACAGGGGGCGTTTTAGGATACAATGAGCAGTTCTTC. Based on the CDR3 plus reference TRBV9 and TRBJ2-1, the full variable domain is DSGVTQTPKHLITATGQRVTLRCSPRSGDLSVYWYQQSLDQGLQFLIQYYNGEERAKGNILERFSAQQFPDLHSELNLSSLELGDSALYFCASSVGTGGVLGYNEQFFGPGTRLTVL.

The chain employs TRBV20-1 and TRBJ1-1; D is undetermined. Trimming left V 3 bases short and J 2 bases short, with 4 bases between. There are 11 residues in the CDR3. Germline V gene data show CDR1 as DFQATT and CDR2 as SNEGSKA (reference sequence). CDR3 nucleotides: TGCAGTGCTAGGGGCAACACTGAAGCTTTCTTT. This encodes CSARGNTEAFF.

This chain uses TRBV10-3 with TRBJ2-1, with 10 bases fitting TRBD2. CDR3 size: 15 residues. J lost 4 bases, V lost 4 bases, and 4 bases had no gene match. Germline lookup yields CDR1 ENHRY and CDR2 SYGVKD. The CDR3 coding sequence is TGTGCCATCAGTGGCCTAGCGGGAGCTTACAATGAGCAGTTCTTC. Its translation: CAISGLAGAYNEQFF.

The V gene is TRBV6-5, the J gene TRBJ2-1; D perhaps matches TRBD2 (6 bases). The CDR3 spans 16 residues. Trimming removed 0 bases at V and 6 bases at J, with 15 bases between. Germline assignment: CDR1 MNHEY and CDR2 SVGAGI. CDR3 loop: CASSYSTGTGGNEQFF. For the CDR3, the DNA is TGTGCCAGCAGTTACTCGACTGGGACCGGGGGCAATGAGCAGTTCTTC.

The chain has TRBV28 and TRBJ2-4; 13 nucleotides align to TRBD2. This CDR3 has 15 amino acids. The germline V gene has CDR1 MDHEN and CDR2 SYDVKM. The ends lost 5 bases at V and 7 bases at J; junction bases unmatched: 5. In DNA form, the CDR3 reads TGTGCCAGCAGTCCCGGACTAGCGGGAGCGAACATTCAGTACTTC. Encoded protein: CASSPGLAGANIQYF.

The rearrangement uses TRBV27 and TRBJ2-7, with TRBD1 matching 10 bases. CDR3 length: 15 residues. Unmatched junction bases numbered 10, after V lost 5 bases and J lost 6 bases. Germline values: CDR1 MNHEY, CDR2 SMNVEV (reference sequence). The CDR3 nucleotides read TGTGCCAGCAGTCCGTGGGACAGGGGAGATGGCGAGCAGTACTTC. As protein: CASSPWDRGDGEQYF.

The chain combines TRBV5-1 with TRBJ2-1; no definite D call. The V end lost 2 bases, the J end lost 4 bases, and 10 bases lay between the germline ends. CDR3 size: 14 residues. Germline CDR1 reads SGHRS; CDR2 reads YFSETQ. The CDR3 is CASSFGSVYNEQFF. In nucleotides, the CDR3 is TGCGCCAGCAGCTTCGGGTCAGTGTACAATGAGCAGTTCTTC.

The chain couples TRBV20-1 to TRBJ2-1; D remains unclear. This CDR3 has 9 amino acids. Germline CDR1 is DFQATT and CDR2 is SNEGSKA (reference sequence). V lost 6 bases to trimming and J lost 7 bases, with 4 bases between them. CDR3 sequence reads: CSATNEQFF. CDR3 in DNA: TGCAGTGCCACAAATGAGCAGTTCTTC.

The J gene is TRBJ1-4, the V gene TRBV5-5; tentatively, D is TRBD1 (5 bases). The V and J ends lost 4 bases and 2 bases respectively, with 9 bases between them. This CDR3 is built from 14 residues. Germline lookup yields CDR1 SGHKS and CDR2 YYEKEE (reference sequence). DNA of the CDR3: TGTGCCAGCAGCCGGGGGACGACTAATGAAAAACTGTTTTTT. Encoded protein: CASSRGTTNEKLFF.

The chain has TRBV6-5 and TRBJ2-1; 7 bases map to TRBD1. The J segment lost 9 bases and the V segment lost 4 bases, leaving 6 bases of the junction unmatched. The CDR3 length is 13 residues. Germline V CDR1 and CDR2: MNHEY, SVGAGI. The CDR3 loop reads CASSSTGPGEQFF. In DNA, the CDR3 is TGTGCCAGCAGTTCGACAGGGCCTGGTGAGCAGTTCTTC.

V and J are TRBV9 and TRBJ2-7, with 7 bases identical to TRBD1. The V segment lost 4 bases and the J segment 5 bases; nucleotides outside the gene matches: 12. The length of the CDR3 is 15 residues. CDR1 and CDR2 (germline): SGDLS, YYNGEE. CDR3 DNA sequence: TGTGCCAGCAGCCCTCGGACAGGCGCGGAGAACGAGCAGTACTTC. It codes for CASSPRTGAENEQYF.

This sequence joins TRBV18 and TRBJ2-7, with 8 bases matching TRBD1. Trimming took 5 bases from V and 1 from J; bases not matched to a gene: 4. The CDR3 covers 14 residues. Looked up from germline, CDR1 is KGHSH and CDR2 is LQKENI. The CDR3 sequence: CASSGDRTSYEQYF. The CDR3 region has the DNA TGTGCCAGCTCAGGGGACAGGACATCCTACGAGCAGTACTTC. Supplemented by reference TRBV18 and TRBJ2-7, the full variable domain reads NAGVMQNPRHLVRRRGQEARLRCSPMKGHSHVYWYRQLPEEGLKFMVYLQKENIIDESGMPKERFSAEFPKEGPSILRIQQVVRGDSAAYFCASSGDRTSYEQYFGPGTRLTVT.

V gene TRBV20-1 combines with J gene TRBJ1-2; D call uncertain. CDR3 size: 10 residues. Germline V lookup: CDR1 DFQATT, CDR2 SNEGSKA (reference sequence). V was shortened by 1 base and J by 11 bases, with 8 bases between the two germline ends. CDR3 sequence (DNA): TGCAGTGCTAGAGCCGTCTCTTACACCTTC. It encodes CSARAVSYTF.

The rearrangement uses TRBV28 and TRBJ2-7; the match to TRBD1 covers 9 bases. Trimming cost V 2 bases and J 6 bases; bases outside gene matches: 5. The CDR3 runs 14 residues. Germline CDR1 is MDHEN and CDR2 is SYDVKM. In DNA form, the CDR3 reads TGTGCCAGCAGTTTAGGGGACAGGGCTTCCGAGCAGTACTTC. Translating gives CASSLGDRASEQYF.

The chain carries TRBV28 and TRBJ2-7; the match to TRBD2 covers 7 bases. J gave up 7 bases and V 7 bases, and 19 bases lay outside the gene matches. This CDR3 spans 16 amino acids. Germline lookup yields CDR1 MDHEN and CDR2 SYDVKM. The CDR3 sequence is CASTRLRGSGAGEQYF. The CDR3 region has the DNA TGTGCCAGCACTCGTCTTAGGGGCTCCGGAGCGGGGGAGCAGTACTTC. The complete variable domain, with remaining parts taken from reference TRBV28 and TRBJ2-7, reads DVKVTQSSRYLVKRTGEKVFLECVQDMDHENMFWYRQDPGLGLRLIYFSYDVKMKEKGDIPEGYSVSREKKERFSLILESASTNQTSMYLCASTRLRGSGAGEQYFGPGTRLTVT.

V and J are TRBV6-6 and TRBJ2-7; tentative D call: TRBD1 (6 bases). V lost 2 bases to trimming and J lost 2 bases, with 13 bases between them. This CDR3 comprises 15 residues. Germline CDR1 reads MNHNY; CDR2 reads SVGAGI (reference sequence). CDR3 nucleotide sequence: TGTGCCAGCAGTTACCGACAGGACGGACCCTACGAGCAGTACTTC. It yields the protein CASSYRQDGPYEQYF.

V and J are TRBV4-2 and TRBJ1-2; 7 bases agree with TRBD1. This CDR3 is built from 14 residues. V gave up 0 bases and J gave up 8 bases; unmatched junction bases: 6. The germline V gene has CDR1 LGHNA and CDR2 YNFKEQ. The CDR3: CASSQEDRMRGYTF. CDR3 DNA sequence: TGTGCCAGCAGCCAAGAGGACAGGATGAGAGGCTACACCTTC.

V usage is TRBV28 and J usage is TRBJ1-3; D might be TRBD1 (6 bases). Per the germline V gene, CDR1 is MDHEN and CDR2 is SYDVKM. The CDR3 contains 16 residues. The germline V and J ends were trimmed by 7 bases and 4 bases, with 20 bases remaining between them. The CDR3 coding sequence is TGTGCCAGCACGTACCCTGACAGGACCGCGGGAAACACCATATATTTT. Translation: CASTYPDRTAGNTIYF.

The chain links TRBV6-1 to TRBJ1-2, with D possibly TRBD1 on 6 matching bases. The CDR3 totals 14 residues. V lost 2 bases to trimming and J lost 9 bases, with 16 bases between them. Per germline, CDR1 MNHNS and CDR2 SASEGT. The CDR3 DNA reads as TGTGCCAGCAGTGAAACACAGGGCGCCTTACGCTACACCTTC. It is translated as CASSETQGALRYTF.